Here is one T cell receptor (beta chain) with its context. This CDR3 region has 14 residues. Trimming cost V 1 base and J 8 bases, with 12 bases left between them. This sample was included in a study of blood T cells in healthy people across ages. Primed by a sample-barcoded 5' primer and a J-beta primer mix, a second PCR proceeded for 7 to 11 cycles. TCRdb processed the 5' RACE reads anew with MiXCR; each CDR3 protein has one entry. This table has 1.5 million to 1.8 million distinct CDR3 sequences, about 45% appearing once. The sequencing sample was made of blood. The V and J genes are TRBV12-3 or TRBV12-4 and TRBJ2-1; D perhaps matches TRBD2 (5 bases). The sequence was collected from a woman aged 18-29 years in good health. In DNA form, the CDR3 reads TGTGCCAGCAGTTTAGAAAGGGAGAGAGATGAGCAGTTCTTC. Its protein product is CASSLERERDEQFF.